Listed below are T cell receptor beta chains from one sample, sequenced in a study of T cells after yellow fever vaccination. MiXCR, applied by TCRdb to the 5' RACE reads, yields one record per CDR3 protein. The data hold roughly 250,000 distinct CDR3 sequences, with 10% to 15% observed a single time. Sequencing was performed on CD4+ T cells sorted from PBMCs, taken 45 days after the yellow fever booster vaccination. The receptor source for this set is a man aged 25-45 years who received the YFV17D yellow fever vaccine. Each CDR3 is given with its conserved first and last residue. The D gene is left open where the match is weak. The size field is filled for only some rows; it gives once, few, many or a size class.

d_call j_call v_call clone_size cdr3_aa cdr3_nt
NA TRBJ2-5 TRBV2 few CASSVGETQYF TGTGCCAGCAGCGTCGGGGAGACCCAGTACTTC
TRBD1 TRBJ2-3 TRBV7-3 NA CASSLYDRGETDTQYF TGTGCCAGCAGCTTATACGACAGGGGGGAGACAGATACGCAGTATTTT
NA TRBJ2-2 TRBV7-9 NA CASTSRSPGELFF TGTGCCAGCACATCCAGGTCCCCGGGGGAGCTGTTTTTT
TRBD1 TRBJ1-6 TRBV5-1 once CASSWGQGRTKSPLHF TGCGCCAGCAGCTGGGGACAGGGGAGAACAAAGTCACCCCTCCACTTT
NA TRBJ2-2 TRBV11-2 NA CASRLFTGLYPGELFF TGTGCCAGCAGACTCTTCACAGGGTTATATCCCGGGGAGCTGTTTTTT
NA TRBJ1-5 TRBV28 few CASSSDIQPQHF TGTGCCAGCAGTTCGGACATTCAGCCCCAGCATTTT
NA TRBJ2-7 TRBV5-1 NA CASSLAEMSYEQYF TGCGCCAGCAGCTTGGCCGAAATGAGCTACGAGCAGTACTTC
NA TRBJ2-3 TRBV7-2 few CASSLRAGSETTQYF TGTGCCAGCAGCTTAAGGGCGGGATCCGAGACTACGCAGTATTTT
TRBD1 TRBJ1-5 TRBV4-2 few CASSQVQGAGDQPQHF TGTGCCAGCAGCCAAGTGCAGGGGGCAGGGGATCAGCCCCAGCATTTT
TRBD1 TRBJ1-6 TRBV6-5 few CATKDRSFPLHF TGTGCCACCAAGGACAGGTCCTTTCCCCTCCACTTT
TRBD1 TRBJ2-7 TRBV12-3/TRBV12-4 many CASSTRTGHEQYF TGTGCCAGCAGTACGCGGACAGGGCACGAGCAGTACTTC
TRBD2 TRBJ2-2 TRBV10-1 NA CASSAGGRGGELFF TGCGCCAGCAGTGCAGGCGGGAGAGGCGGGGAGCTGTTTTTT
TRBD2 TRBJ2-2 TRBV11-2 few CASSLLTTSGGNTGELFF TGTGCCAGCAGCTTATTAACGACTAGCGGGGGGAACACCGGGGAGCTGTTTTTT
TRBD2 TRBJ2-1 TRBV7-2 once CASSLTGTSGRVEQFF TGTGCCAGCAGCCTTACCGGGACTAGCGGGAGGGTTGAGCAGTTCTTC
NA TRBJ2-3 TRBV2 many CASSVQRISTDTQYF TGTGCCAGCAGTGTGCAGAGAATTAGCACAGATACGCAGTATTTT
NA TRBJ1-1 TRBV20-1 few CSARDWARLGTEAFF TGCAGTGCTAGAGATTGGGCCCGATTGGGCACTGAAGCTTTCTTT
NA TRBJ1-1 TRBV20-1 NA CSATGQSNTEAFF TGCAGTGCCACCGGACAGTCGAACACTGAAGCTTTCTTT
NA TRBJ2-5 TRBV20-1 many CSASRTAQETQYF TGCAGTGCGAGCAGGACAGCCCAAGAGACCCAGTACTTC
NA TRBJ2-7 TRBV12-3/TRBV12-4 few CASSLYPGAYEQYF TGTGCCAGCAGCCTGTATCCGGGAGCCTACGAGCAGTACTTC
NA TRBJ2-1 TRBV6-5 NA CASSSRRWSSYNEQFF TGTGCCAGCAGTTCTCGTAGGTGGAGCTCCTACAATGAGCAGTTCTTC
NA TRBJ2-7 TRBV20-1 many CSAYHQSYEQYF TGCAGTGCTTATCACCAGAGCTACGAGCAGTACTTC
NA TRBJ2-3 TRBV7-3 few CASSLNPADTQYF TGTGCCAGCAGCTTAAACCCCGCCGATACGCAGTATTTT
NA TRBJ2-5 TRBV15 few CATSPTGLPETQYF TGTGCCACCAGCCCGACGGGACTTCCAGAGACCCAGTACTTC
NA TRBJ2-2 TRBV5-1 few CASSLQGEGELFF TGCGCCAGCAGCTTGCAAGGGGAAGGGGAGCTGTTTTTT
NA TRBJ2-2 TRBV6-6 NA CASSYSEGWRNTGELFF TGTGCCAGCAGTTACTCGGAGGGGTGGAGGAACACCGGGGAGCTGTTTTTT
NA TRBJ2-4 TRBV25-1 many CASSSRDIQNIQYF TGTGCCAGCAGTTCCCGGGACATCCAAAACATTCAGTACTTC
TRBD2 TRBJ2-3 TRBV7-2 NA CASSFGLAGRSDTQYF TGTGCCAGCAGCTTCGGACTAGCGGGAAGGAGTGATACGCAGTATTTT